Below, 30 T cell receptor beta chains from the same sample are listed, as sequenced in a study of blood T cell repertoires in COVID-19. Profiled with immunoSEQ multiplex PCR; TCRdb holds only in-frame clones, not every one. The data contain around 210,000 clones, 89% of them singletons. The sequencing sample was made of PBMCs or T cells enriched from blood (not recorded which). Receptor source: a woman under 30 who had recovered from COVID-19.

This sequence joins TRBV28 and TRBJ1-5; D is unclear. Germline CDR1 is MDHEN and CDR2 is SYDVKM. This CDR3 spans 17 amino acids. V dropped 2 bases and J dropped 0 bases, with 14 bases sitting between them. The CDR3 sequence: CASSLVRSVYSNQPQHF. The CDR3 nucleotides read TGTGCCAGCAGTTTAGTTCGCTCAGTTTATAGCAATCAGCCCCAGCATTTT.

The chain carries TRBV2 and TRBJ2-5; 10 positions match TRBD2. The CDR3 sequence is 15 residues long. Germline CDR1 SNHLY, CDR2 FYNNEI. Trimming at V came to 3 bases and at J to 5 bases, leaving 6 bases not matched to a gene. CDR3 coding DNA: TGTGCCAGCAGTGATCAGCGGGGGGGCTCGGAGACCCAGTACTTC. Its translation is CASSDQRGGSETQYF. Full variable domain (remainder filled in from reference TRBV2 and TRBJ2-5): EPEVTQTPSHQVTQMGQEVILRCVPISNHLYFYWYRQILGQKVEFLVSFYNNEISEKSEIFDDQFSVERPDGSNFTLKIRSTKLEDSAMYFCASSDQRGGSETQYFGPGTRLLVL.

The gene calls are TRBV5-1 and TRBJ2-7; 7 bases are a match to TRBD1. The J segment lost 0 bases and the V segment lost 0 bases, leaving 12 bases of the junction unmatched. There are 18 residues in the CDR3. CDR1 and CDR2 from the germline V gene are SGHRS and YFSETQ. This chain's CDR3 is CASSLGPGTETYSYEQYF. In nucleotides, the CDR3 is TGCGCCAGCAGCTTGGGGCCGGGGACAGAAACTTACTCCTACGAGCAGTACTTC.

The rearrangement uses TRBV28 and TRBJ1-1; D is perhaps TRBD1 (5 bases). CDR3 length equals 13 residues. Trimming shortened V by 3 bases and J by 6 bases, and 11 bases separated the two germline ends. CDR1 and CDR2 (germline): MDHEN, SYDVKM. Here the CDR3 reads CASSLGGSAEAFF. The CDR3 nucleotides are TGTGCCAGCAGTTTGGGGGGTAGCGCTGAAGCTTTCTTT.

The rearrangement links TRBV11-2 to TRBJ2-5; D uncertain. The length of the CDR3 is 15 residues. Deletions cut 0 bases from V and 7 bases from J, with 15 bases between. Germline loops: CDR1 SGHAT, CDR2 FQNNGV. CDR3 residues: CASSLEGYMGGTQYF. The CDR3 DNA reads as TGTGCCAGCAGCTTAGAGGGCTATATGGGTGGGACCCAGTACTTC.

The chain recombines TRBV7-9 with TRBJ1-5; 8 bases line up with TRBD1. V lost 4 bases, J lost 7 bases, and 9 bases stayed unmatched. This CDR3 comprises 15 residues. The germline gives CDR1 SEHNR, CDR2 FQNEAQ (reference sequence). The CDR3 bases are TGTGCCAGCAGCTCGGACAGGGCCCCGGGACAGCCCCAGCATTTT. It yields the protein CASSSDRAPGQPQHF. The entire variable domain, with the rest obtained from reference TRBV7-9 and TRBJ1-5, is as follows: DTGVSQNPRHKITKRGQNVTFRCDPISEHNRLYWYRQTLGQGPEFLTYFQNEAQLEKSRLLSDRFSAERPKGSFSTLEIQRTEQGDSAMYLCASSSDRAPGQPQHFGDGTRLSIL.

The chain has TRBV5-5 and TRBJ2-2; tentative D call: TRBD1 (6 bases). CDR1 is SGHKS, CDR2 YYEKEE, per germline (reference sequence). V was clipped by 4 bases and J by 1 base, with 11 bases between them. The CDR3 extends over 15 amino acids. CDR3 in amino acids: CASSADRQNTGELFF. CDR3 nucleotide sequence: TGTGCCAGCAGCGCCGACAGGCAGAACACCGGGGAGCTGTTTTTT.

The chain employs TRBV7-9 and TRBJ1-4; D call uncertain. The ends were cut back, 1 base at V and 4 bases at J, with 4 bases in the middle. Germline CDR1 SEHNR, CDR2 FQNEAQ (reference sequence). The CDR3 extends over 13 amino acids. The CDR3 loop is CASSLDYNEKLFF. In DNA, the CDR3 is TGTGCCAGCAGCTTAGACTATAATGAAAAACTGTTTTTT. The full variable domain, completed using reference TRBV7-9 and TRBJ1-4, is DTGVSQNPRHKITKRGQNVTFRCDPISEHNRLYWYRQTLGQGPEFLTYFQNEAQLEKSRLLSDRFSAERPKGSFSTLEIQRTEQGDSAMYLCASSLDYNEKLFFGSGTQLSVL.

The chain employs TRBV7-3 and TRBJ2-1; 12 bases line up with TRBD2. The germline CDR1 and CDR2 sequences are SGHTA and FQGTGA. With V trimmed by 2 bases and J by 5 bases, 1 base remained unmatched. This CDR3 is built from 15 residues. CDR3 loop: CASSLRTSGNNEQFF. DNA for the CDR3: TGTGCCAGCAGCTTACGGACTAGCGGGAACAATGAGCAGTTCTTC.

The chain carries TRBV2 and TRBJ1-1, with a weak D call TRBD1 (5 bases). V was cut by 4 bases and J by 1 base, with 10 bases left in between. There are 14 residues in the CDR3. Germline assignment: CDR1 SNHLY and CDR2 FYNNEI. CDR3: CASSVVTANTEAFF. For the CDR3, the DNA is TGTGCCAGCAGTGTTGTGACAGCGAACACTGAAGCTTTCTTT.

The chain links TRBV5-1 to TRBJ2-7; TRBD2 matches 11 bases. The CDR3 covers 18 residues. Germline lookup yields CDR1 SGHRS and CDR2 YFSETQ. V lost 0 bases, J lost 0 bases, and 8 bases stayed unmatched. The DNA of the CDR3 is TGCGCCAGCAGCTTGGGGCCTTCTAGCGGGGGGAGCTCCTACGAGCAGTACTTC. It specifies CASSLGPSSGGSSYEQYF.

The table lists this clone with a few counts. This chain joins TRBV19 and TRBJ1-2; D call uncertain. Trimming took off 2 bases at V and 0 bases at J, with 4 bases between the two ends. Germline V gene lookup returns CDR1 LNHDA and CDR2 SQIVND (reference sequence). This CDR3 contains 13 residues. CDR3 loop: CASSIIANYGYTF. CDR3 DNA sequence: TGTGCCAGTAGTATAATCGCTAACTATGGCTACACCTTC.

The chain has TRBV19 and TRBJ1-2; 8 positions match TRBD1. The CDR3 loop spans 15 amino acids. Trimming took 1 base from V and 6 from J; bases not matched to a gene: 7. CDR1 and CDR2 from the germline V gene are LNHDA and SQIVND (reference sequence). The DNA of the CDR3 is TGTGCCAGTAGTATAGGCGTCAGGGGGCGCGATGGCTACACCTTC. Translated: CASSIGVRGRDGYTF.

This clone was recorded once. The CDR3 DNA sequence: TGTGCCAGCAGTTCCCTGGGCTACTATGGCTACACCTTC. Translated, it gives CASSSLGYYGYTF. The chain is built from TRBV27 and TRBJ1-2; no clear D. The germline V gene has CDR1 MNHEY and CDR2 SMNVEV (reference sequence). This CDR3 has 13 amino acids. Trimming stripped 4 bases from V and 3 bases from J, with 9 bases between.

J is TRBJ1-1 and V is TRBV6-5; D ambiguous. The CDR3 has 13 amino acids. V dropped 6 bases and J dropped 2 bases, with 10 bases sitting between them. Germline V gives CDR1 MNHEY, CDR2 SVGAGI. The CDR3 spells CASSTTANTEAFF. As DNA, the CDR3 is TGTGCCAGCAGCACCACTGCTAACACTGAAGCTTTCTTT.

The chain links TRBV2 to TRBJ2-3; D might be TRBD2 (6 bases). Between the trimmed V and J ends, which lost 7 bases and 1 base, there was a span of 21 bases. Germline values: CDR1 SNHLY, CDR2 FYNNEI. The CDR3 is 17 residues long. The CDR3 DNA follows: TGTGCCAGCAACTGGGGCAGGGAACTAGCAGGCACAGATACGCAGTATTTT. Translation: CASNWGRELAGTDTQYF.

This chain uses TRBV7-7 with TRBJ2-5, with D tentatively TRBD1 (6 bases). The CDR3 is 15 amino acids. The V end was cut by 1 base, the J end by 7 bases, with 16 bases between. CDR1 is SSHAT, CDR2 FNYEAQ, per germline (reference sequence). The CDR3 here is CASSLVGAHEGTQYF. CDR3 DNA: TGTGCCAGCAGCTTAGTGGGGGCGCACGAAGGGACCCAGTACTTC.

The chain links TRBV7-9 to TRBJ2-5; D is ambiguous. The CDR3 is 16 amino acids. Trimming left V 1 base short and J 3 bases short, with 15 bases between. Germline CDR1 is SEHNR and CDR2 is FQNEAQ (reference sequence). CDR3 in DNA: TGTGCCAGCAGCTTAGGTTCAGCGCCCATTAAAGAGACCCAGTACTTC. Residues: CASSLGSAPIKETQYF.

This chain connects TRBV2 to TRBJ1-2, with TRBD1 identical over 7 bases. Germline CDR1 reads SNHLY; CDR2 reads FYNNEI. This CDR3 region has 13 residues. The trim removed 6 bases at V and 6 bases at J, leaving 7 bases unmatched. The CDR3 spells CASSSRQGDGYTF. The CDR3 DNA reads TGTGCCAGCAGCTCGAGACAGGGAGATGGCTACACCTTC.

The J gene is TRBJ2-7, the V gene TRBV6-5; TRBD1 agrees at 8 bases. V was clipped by 2 bases and J by 5 bases; unmatched bases: 8. The germline V gene encodes CDR1 MNHEY and CDR2 SVGAGI. The CDR3 contains 15 residues. Written as DNA, the CDR3 is TGTGCCAGCAGTTACGGGGCTCAGGGGGCAAACGAGCAGTACTTC. This codes for CASSYGAQGANEQYF.

This clone was picked up a small number of times. The gene calls are TRBV14 and TRBJ1-3, with D unresolved. CDR3 length: 12 residues. V dropped 3 bases and J dropped 3 bases, with 3 bases sitting between them. Germline lookup yields CDR1 SGHDN and CDR2 FVKESK. The CDR3 sequence is CASSHIGNTIYF. The CDR3 nucleotides are TGTGCCAGCAGCCATATTGGAAACACCATATATTTT.

The V call is TRBV27, the J call TRBJ2-1; D is undetermined. This CDR3 is built from 11 residues. The germline CDR1 and CDR2 sequences are MNHEY and SMNVEV (reference sequence). Trimming stripped 0 bases from V and 10 bases from J, with 4 bases between. Here the CDR3 DNA reads TGTGCCAGCAGTTTATCGGGCGAGCAGTTCTTC. It specifies CASSLSGEQFF.

The chain employs TRBV19 and TRBJ2-1, with 11 nucleotides matching TRBD2. Germline V gene data show CDR1 as LNHDA and CDR2 as SQIVND (reference sequence). CDR3 length equals 16 residues. V dropped 4 bases and J dropped 4; count of bases not matched to a gene: 6. The CDR3: CASSRGLAAEYNEQFF. CDR3 sequence (DNA): TGTGCCAGTAGTAGGGGACTAGCGGCAGAGTACAATGAGCAGTTCTTC.

V is TRBV5-1 and J is TRBJ2-2, with D perhaps TRBD2 (6 bases). The CDR3 covers 14 residues. CDR1 SGHRS and CDR2 YFSETQ come from the germline V gene. V lost 0 bases and J 4 bases, leaving 7 bases between the germline ends. CDR3: CASSLGRGTGELFF. The DNA for the CDR3 is TGCGCCAGCAGCTTGGGGCGGGGCACCGGGGAGCTGTTTTTT.

The chain joins TRBV4-1 to TRBJ1-3, with D maybe TRBD1 (6 bases). Germline V gene lookup returns CDR1 MGHRA and CDR2 YSYEKL. Deletions cut 3 bases from V and 4 bases from J, with 13 bases between. The CDR3 loop spans 15 amino acids. The CDR3 protein is CASSQDTGPGNTIYF. Here the CDR3 DNA reads TGCGCCAGCAGCCAGGACACAGGGCCCGGAAACACCATATATTTT.

V usage is TRBV30 and J usage is TRBJ1-6; perhaps TRBD1 as D (5 bases). CDR1 and CDR2 from the germline V gene are GTSNPN and SVGIG (reference sequence). The CDR3 is made up of 13 amino acids. V was trimmed by 8 bases and J by 6 bases, leaving 14 bases between them. The CDR3 DNA is TGTGCCCGGGCCACAGGATTTAATTCACCCCTCCACTTT. Translated, it gives CARATGFNSPLHF.

V usage is TRBV27 and J usage is TRBJ2-3; TRBD1 aligns across 8 bases. The CDR3 totals 15 residues. Germline trimming cut 5 bases from V and 4 bases from J; bases unmatched to any gene: 8. The germline CDR1 and CDR2 sequences are MNHEY and SMNVEV (reference sequence). The CDR3: CASSARQGAADTQYF. The CDR3 coding sequence is TGTGCCAGCAGTGCTCGCCAGGGGGCGGCAGATACGCAGTATTTT.

Details on this clone: Other DNA sequences in this specimen translate into the identical CDR3. V is TRBV28 and J is TRBJ1-5; 7 bases are a match to TRBD1. Germline-derived CDR1 and CDR2 are MDHEN and SYDVKM. The CDR3 extends over 15 amino acids. The trim removed 5 bases at V and 2 bases at J, leaving 6 bases unmatched. The CDR3 region has the DNA TGTGCCAGCAGTCCGACAGGGCTTGGCAATCAGCCCCAGCATTTT. Amino acid sequence: CASSPTGLGNQPQHF.

This chain links TRBV27 with TRBJ2-3, with D possibly being TRBD2 (6 bases). The CDR3 is 13 residues long. From germline, CDR1 is MNHEY and CDR2 SMNVEV (reference sequence). The V end lost 8 bases, the J end lost 0 bases, and 9 bases lay between the germline ends. The CDR3 spells CASSGGSTDTQYF. The CDR3 coding sequence is TGTGCCAGCTCCGGAGGGAGCACAGATACGCAGTATTTT.

The genes are TRBV28 and TRBJ1-1; D is uncertain. This CDR3 has 13 residues. The germline V and J ends were trimmed by 6 bases and 4 bases, with 12 bases remaining between them. Germline lookup yields CDR1 MDHEN and CDR2 SYDVKM. The CDR3, as DNA: TGTGCCAGCAGGCGTCGGGTCGTCACTGAAGCTTTCTTT. This translates into CASRRRVVTEAFF.